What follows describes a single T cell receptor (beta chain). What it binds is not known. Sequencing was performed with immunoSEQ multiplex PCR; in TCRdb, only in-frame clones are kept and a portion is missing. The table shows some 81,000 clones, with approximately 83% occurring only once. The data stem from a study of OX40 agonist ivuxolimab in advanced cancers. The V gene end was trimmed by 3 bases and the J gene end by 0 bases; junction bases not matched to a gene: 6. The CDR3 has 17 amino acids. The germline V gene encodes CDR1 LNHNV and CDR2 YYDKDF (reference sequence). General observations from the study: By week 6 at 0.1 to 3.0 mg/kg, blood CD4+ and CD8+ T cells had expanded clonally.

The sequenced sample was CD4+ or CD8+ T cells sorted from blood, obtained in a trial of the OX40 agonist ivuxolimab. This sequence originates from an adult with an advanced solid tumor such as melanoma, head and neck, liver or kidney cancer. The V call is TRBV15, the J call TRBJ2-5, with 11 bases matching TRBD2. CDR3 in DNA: TGTGCCACCAGCAGCCGTAGGACTAGCGGGTACCAAGAGACCCAGTACTTC. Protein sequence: CATSSRRTSGYQETQYF.